Here is one TCR beta chain with its context. The study sampled nominally healthy donors, though unrecorded immune exposures were likely. The data were obtained in a study of cytomegalovirus exposure and HLA in healthy donors. Study as a whole: An earlier analysis identified approximately 120 million unique TCR beta sequences in about 180 million T cells.

Germline-derived CDR1 and CDR2 are SGHDN and FVKESK. Germline trimming cut 0 bases from V and 5 bases from J; bases unmatched to any gene: 4. This CDR3 region has 14 residues. The PCR used 60 Vbeta and 13 Jbeta primers. TCRdb keeps only in-frame clones here, not all; method: immunoSEQ multiplex PCR. This sample has over 130,000 clones, with roughly 90% found just once. The sample taken for sequencing was PBMCs. V gene TRBV14 combines with J gene TRBJ2-7; 7 nucleotides match TRBD1. The receptor's source is a middle-aged woman in good health and CMV-seronegative. The chain's CDR3 is CASSQETGLHEQYF. The CDR3 DNA reads as TGTGCCAGCAGCCAAGAGACAGGGTTACACGAGCAGTACTTC.